These 17 T cell receptor beta chains were sequenced from one sample in a study of blood T cell repertoires in COVID-19. Produced via immunoSEQ multiplex PCR; TCRdb's table is partial and in-frame only. The sample lists some 160,000 clones, roughly 79% seen once, with roughly 8.6% in the top ten. Sequenced sample: peripheral blood. The receptors come from a man in his forties or fifties with active or convalescent COVID-19.

J is TRBJ1-4 and V is TRBV5-4; TRBD1 aligns across 10 bases. The junction had 6 bases not matched to a gene; V was cut back by 4 bases and J by 9 bases. The CDR3 runs to 14 residues. CDR1 and CDR2 from the germline V gene are SGHNT and YYREEE (reference sequence). The CDR3 loop reads CASSLDRGRQKLFF. The CDR3 coding sequence is TGTGCCAGCAGCCTTGACAGGGGGCGTCAAAAACTGTTTTTT.

The chain has TRBV28 and TRBJ1-1; 10 bases align to TRBD1. The CDR3 consists of 15 residues. CDR1 MDHEN and CDR2 SYDVKM come from the germline V gene. Germline trimming cut 5 bases from V and 7 bases from J; bases unmatched to any gene: 10. CDR3: CASSETGGAGDEAFF. The CDR3 nucleotides read TGTGCCAGCAGTGAGACAGGGGGCGCCGGGGATGAAGCTTTCTTT.

The chain links TRBV11-2 to TRBJ1-1, with 7 bases aligning to TRBD1. Germline CDR1 SGHAT, CDR2 FQNNGV. The CDR3 sequence is 16 residues long. The V segment lost 5 bases and the J segment 4 bases; nucleotides outside the gene matches: 13. The CDR3 DNA reads TGTGCCAGCAGCACCTGGAACACAGGGGTCGGCACTGAAGCTTTCTTT. It yields the protein CASSTWNTGVGTEAFF.

This chain links TRBV19 with TRBJ1-5; 8 nucleotides match TRBD1. Germline V gives CDR1 LNHDA, CDR2 SQIVND (reference sequence). CDR3 length: 13 amino acids. V gave up 4 bases and J gave up 11 bases; unmatched junction bases: 7. CDR3 nucleotides: TGTGCCAGTAGTAGTGGACAGGGTTTGGCCCAGCATTTT. Translated: CASSSGQGLAQHF.

A few counts support this clone. This chain uses TRBV28 with TRBJ2-3; 8 nucleotides line up with TRBD2. Germline V gives CDR1 MDHEN, CDR2 SYDVKM. The V segment lost 4 bases and the J segment 6 bases; nucleotides outside the gene matches: 6. The CDR3 is made up of 14 amino acids. The CDR3 DNA reads as TGTGCCAGCAGTTCACTGACTAGCGCGGATACGCAGTATTTT. Protein sequence: CASSSLTSADTQYF.

The V and J genes are TRBV5-1 and TRBJ2-5; no definite D call. The CDR3 is 13 residues long. Looked up from germline, CDR1 is SGHRS and CDR2 is YFSETQ. V lost 0 bases, J lost 1 base, and 4 bases lay in between. The CDR3 sequence is CASSLASQETQYF. CDR3 sequence (DNA): TGCGCCAGCAGCTTGGCCAGCCAAGAGACCCAGTACTTC.

The V gene is TRBV9, the J gene TRBJ2-1, with TRBD2 matching over 13 bases. The CDR3 sequence is 14 residues long. V lost 0 bases, J lost 10 bases, and 1 base stayed unmatched. Per germline, CDR1 SGDLS and CDR2 YYNGEE. The CDR3 bases are TGTGCCAGCAGCGTAGGGGGACTAGCGGGAGAGCAGTTCTTC. It is translated as CASSVGGLAGEQFF. The whole variable domain, filled in from reference TRBV9 and TRBJ2-1, reads DSGVTQTPKHLITATGQRVTLRCSPRSGDLSVYWYQQSLDQGLQFLIQYYNGEERAKGNILERFSAQQFPDLHSELNLSSLELGDSALYFCASSVGGLAGEQFFGPGTRLTVL.

The chain recombines TRBV6-2 or TRBV6-3 with TRBJ2-3; the D gene is possibly TRBD2 (6 bases). V lost 2 bases and J lost 1, with 19 bases in between. The germline gives CDR1 MNHEY, CDR2 SVGEGT. The CDR3 runs 18 residues. DNA of the CDR3: TGTGCCAGCAGTTACCTTCCTATCACTAGCTATGGCACAGATACGCAGTATTTT. This translates into CASSYLPITSYGTDTQYF.

To note about this clone: Other DNA variants within this sample encode the same CDR3. This chain connects TRBV27 to TRBJ1-5; the D gene is possibly TRBD1 (6 bases). V was shortened by 2 bases and J by 2 bases, with 7 bases between the two germline ends. This CDR3 has 14 residues. Germline V gene data show CDR1 as MNHEY and CDR2 as SMNVEV (reference sequence). The CDR3 loop reads CASSLRQGNQPQHF. The CDR3 DNA sequence: TGTGCCAGCAGTTTAAGACAGGGCAATCAGCCCCAGCATTTT.

This clone was seen many times. CDR3 residues: CAAFRGFTDTQYF. In DNA form, the CDR3 reads TGTGCCGCTTTCAGGGGATTCACAGATACGCAGTATTTT. This chain links TRBV30 with TRBJ2-3, with D possibly being TRBD1 (6 bases). Per germline, CDR1 GTSNPN and CDR2 SVGIG (reference sequence). Trimming removed 8 bases at V and 2 bases at J, with 14 bases between. This CDR3 is built from 13 residues.

This chain connects TRBV2 to TRBJ2-1, with a tentative D call TRBD2 (6 bases). Germline CDR1 reads SNHLY; CDR2 reads FYNNEI. V gave up 3 bases and J gave up 2 bases, with 17 bases separating them. CDR3 length: 17 amino acids. The CDR3 spells CASSDGGVPGTYNEQFF. The CDR3 region has the DNA TGTGCCAGCAGTGACGGCGGGGTGCCAGGGACCTACAATGAGCAGTTCTTC.

This chain links TRBV4-1 with TRBJ1-3; the D is unclear. Trimming took 4 bases from V and 5 from J, leaving 12 bases between them. Germline V gives CDR1 MGHRA, CDR2 YSYEKL. The CDR3 is 14 amino acids. The CDR3 loop reads CASSPYGRRNTIYF. The DNA of the CDR3 is TGCGCCAGCAGCCCCTACGGCAGGAGAAACACCATATATTTT.

The chain employs TRBV18 and TRBJ1-6; TRBD1 matches 9 bases. CDR3 length equals 17 residues. The germline CDR1 and CDR2 sequences are KGHSH and LQKENI. Unmatched junction bases numbered 8, after V lost 1 base and J lost 7 bases. The CDR3 nucleotides read TGTGCCAGCTCACCACTGAGACAGGGGGGCGAAAATTCACCCCTCCACTTT. It yields the protein CASSPLRQGGENSPLHF.

This clone was seen a single time. The chain couples TRBV19 to TRBJ2-1; tentatively, D is TRBD1 (5 bases). Between the trimmed V and J ends, which lost 3 bases and 8 bases, there was a span of 17 bases. The germline CDR1 and CDR2 sequences are LNHDA and SQIVND (reference sequence). This CDR3 contains 15 residues. CDR3 protein: CASSIGARGSDEQFF. Here the CDR3 DNA reads TGTGCCAGTAGTATCGGAGCTAGGGGCTCAGATGAGCAGTTCTTC. The entire variable domain, with the rest obtained from reference TRBV19 and TRBJ2-1, is as follows: DGGITQSPKYLFRKEGQNVTLSCEQNLNHDAMYWYRQDPGQGLRLIYYSQIVNDFQKGDIAEGYSVSREKKESFPLTVTSAQKNPTAFYLCASSIGARGSDEQFFGPGTRLTVL.

The gene calls are TRBV7-9 and TRBJ2-2, with 8 bases matching TRBD1. The CDR3 runs 14 residues. V was pared by 1 base and J by 5 bases, with 0 bases of the junction left unmatched. The germline V gene has CDR1 SEHNR and CDR2 FQNEAQ (reference sequence). DNA for the CDR3: TGTGCCAGCAGCTTAGGGACAGGGACCGGGGAGCTGTTTTTT. It is translated as CASSLGTGTGELFF.

The chain joins TRBV28 to TRBJ1-1, with 9 positions matching TRBD1. The V and J ends lost 3 bases and 6 bases, in that order; junction bases with no gene match: 2. Germline lookup yields CDR1 MDHEN and CDR2 SYDVKM. The CDR3 is made up of 13 amino acids. Here the CDR3 reads CASSLTGGSEAFF. Here the CDR3 DNA reads TGTGCCAGCAGTTTGACAGGGGGGTCTGAAGCTTTCTTT.

The J gene is TRBJ2-1, the V gene TRBV4-1; 9 nucleotides align to TRBD2. Germline V gives CDR1 MGHRA, CDR2 YSYEKL. V dropped 0 bases and J dropped 4; count of bases not matched to a gene: 4. The CDR3 is 16 amino acids. CDR3 region: CASSQEAAGGYNEQFF. The CDR3 region has the DNA TGCGCCAGCAGCCAAGAGGCAGCGGGAGGATACAATGAGCAGTTCTTC.